These 23 T cell receptor beta chains were all obtained from the same sample, sequenced in a study of control samples from healthy donors and cancer patients. TCRdb's copy holds only in-frame clones and misses some; the assay was immunoSEQ multiplex PCR. The sample yields about 86,000 clones, approximately 93% seen once. Sequencing was done on a sample of blood. The receptors were gathered from a woman aged 25 to 39 in good health.

The V gene is TRBV14, the J gene TRBJ2-1, with a weak D call TRBD2 (6 bases). CDR3 length equals 14 residues. The V and J ends lost 3 bases and 3 bases respectively, with 9 bases between them. Germline assignment: CDR1 SGHDN and CDR2 FVKESK. CDR3 coding DNA: TGTGCCAGCAGCCAGCGGGGTAACTACAATGAGCAGTTCTTC. Translating gives CASSQRGNYNEQFF.

The chain links TRBV9 to TRBJ2-3; no clear D. The CDR3 runs to 14 residues. V lost 3 bases, J lost 1 base, and 9 bases lay in between. CDR1 and CDR2 from the germline V gene are SGDLS and YYNGEE. The CDR3 here is CASSASLGTDTQYF. CDR3 coding DNA: TGTGCCAGCAGCGCTTCCTTAGGCACAGATACGCAGTATTTT.

This sequence joins TRBV6-2 or TRBV6-3 and TRBJ2-3, with 8 positions matching TRBD2. Germline lookup yields CDR1 MNHEY and CDR2 SVGEGT. There are 17 residues in the CDR3. J lost 7 bases, V lost 2 bases, and 14 bases had no gene match. In DNA, the CDR3 is TGTGCCAGCAGTTACCATAGTTCTAGCGGGTTACGAAATACGCAGTATTTT. This gives the protein CASSYHSSSGLRNTQYF.

The V call is TRBV18, the J call TRBJ2-7; TRBD1 might be the D (6 bases). The CDR3 loop spans 15 amino acids. CDR1 and CDR2 (germline): KGHSH, LQKENI. Trimming removed 5 bases at V and 0 bases at J, with 14 bases between. The CDR3 protein is CASSKTGITSYEQYF. In DNA form, the CDR3 reads TGTGCCAGCTCAAAAACAGGGATAACCTCCTACGAGCAGTACTTC.

The rearrangement joins TRBV11-2 to TRBJ2-3; 7 nucleotides align to TRBD2. The CDR3 length is 16 residues. Germline trimming cut 7 bases from V and 2 bases from J; bases unmatched to any gene: 12. From germline, CDR1 is SGHAT and CDR2 FQNNGV. The CDR3 spells CASILGALAATDTQYF. The CDR3 nucleotides read TGTGCCAGCATCCTAGGGGCCCTAGCGGCCACAGATACGCAGTATTTT. Variable domain in full (rest from reference TRBV11-2 and TRBJ2-3): EAGVAQSPRYKIIEKRQSVAFWCNPISGHATLYWYQQILGQGPKLLIQFQNNGVVDDSQLPKDRFSAERLKGVDSTLKIQPAKLEDSAVYLCASILGALAATDTQYFGPGTRLTVL.

This clone was observed once. V and J are TRBV27 and TRBJ2-2; TRBD1 aligns across 8 bases. The length of the CDR3 is 18 residues. V lost 6 bases to trimming and J lost 1 base; unmatched junction nucleotides: 13. CDR1 and CDR2 from the germline V gene are MNHEY and SMNVEV (reference sequence). DNA for the CDR3: TGTGCCAGCAGGGGCAGGGGGCTGGTCGAATGGAACACCGGGGAGCTGTTTTTT. Translated: CASRGRGLVEWNTGELFF.

V usage is TRBV28 and J usage is TRBJ1-1; the D gene is possibly TRBD1 (6 bases). V lost 6 bases, J lost 7 bases, and 21 bases lay in between. The germline CDR1 and CDR2 sequences are MDHEN and SYDVKM. This CDR3 contains 15 residues. This CDR3 is CASRLPNRDHFEAFF. CDR3 coding DNA: TGTGCCAGCAGGCTACCCAACAGGGACCACTTTGAAGCTTTCTTT.

The chain couples TRBV11-2 to TRBJ2-2; no reliable D call. The CDR3 is 14 amino acids. V shed 5 bases and J shed 6 bases, with 13 bases lying between them. CDR1 SGHAT and CDR2 FQNNGV come from the germline V gene. The CDR3 sequence: CASSGGRSSGELFF. The CDR3 DNA reads as TGTGCCAGCAGCGGCGGACGGTCCTCCGGGGAGCTGTTTTTT. The variable domain in full, with the rest retrieved from reference TRBV11-2 and TRBJ2-2, is EAGVAQSPRYKIIEKRQSVAFWCNPISGHATLYWYQQILGQGPKLLIQFQNNGVVDDSQLPKDRFSAERLKGVDSTLKIQPAKLEDSAVYLCASSGGRSSGELFFGEGSRLTVL.

This chain uses TRBV4-1 with TRBJ1-6; perhaps TRBD1 as D (5 bases). The CDR3 is made up of 15 amino acids. The V gene lost 4 bases and the J gene lost 7 bases, with 14 bases spanning the gap. Germline V gene sequence: CDR1 MGHRA, CDR2 YSYEKL. The CDR3 loop is CASSLRGGENSPLHF. The CDR3, as DNA: TGCGCCAGCAGCCTCCGGGGGGGGGAGAATTCACCCCTCCACTTT.

In this sample, this clone turned up once. The V call is TRBV24-1, the J call TRBJ2-3, with D uncertain. The CDR3 consists of 16 residues. In germline, CDR1 is KGHDR, CDR2 SFDVKD. V was pared by 3 bases and J by 0 bases, with 12 bases between. The CDR3 protein is CATSDVQTTSTDTQYF. The DNA for the CDR3 is TGTGCCACCAGTGATGTTCAAACAACTAGCACAGATACGCAGTATTTT.

The CDR3 protein is CAWSVGVNQPQHF. DNA for the CDR3: TGTGCCTGGAGTGTAGGGGTAAATCAGCCCCAGCATTTT. The rearrangement links TRBV30 to TRBJ1-5, with D possibly matching TRBD1 (5 bases). The V end was cut by 0 bases, the J end by 4 bases, with 7 bases between. This CDR3 is 13 amino acids long. CDR1 is GTSNPN and CDR2 is SVGIG in the germline V gene (reference sequence).

The rearrangement uses TRBV19 and TRBJ2-3, with 13 bases matching TRBD2. The germline CDR1 and CDR2 sequences are LNHDA and SQIVND (reference sequence). The CDR3 sequence is 15 residues long. Trimming cost V 7 bases and J 5 bases; bases outside gene matches: 6. DNA of the CDR3: TGTGCCAGTACCAAACTAGCGGGGGGGCGAGATACGCAGTATTTT. Translating it yields CASTKLAGGRDTQYF.

The rearrangement joins TRBV25-1 to TRBJ2-2; 9 positions agree with TRBD1. The trim removed 7 bases at V and 4 bases at J, leaving 7 bases unmatched. The CDR3 totals 15 residues. The V gene's germline CDR1 is MGHDK and CDR2 SYGVNS. The CDR3 here is CASTRQGGSTGELFF. CDR3 DNA: TGTGCCAGCACGCGACAGGGGGGAAGCACCGGGGAGCTGTTTTTT.

The V and J genes are TRBV5-1 and TRBJ2-7, with 7 bases aligning to TRBD2. Germline CDR1 and CDR2: SGHRS and YFSETQ. The CDR3 has 15 amino acids. Trimming at V came to 5 bases and at J to 3 bases, leaving 11 bases not matched to a gene. The chain's CDR3 is CASSYGRGGRYEQYF. The CDR3 DNA sequence: TGCGCCAGCAGTTATGGGCGGGGAGGGCGCTACGAGCAGTACTTC.

Comments on this clone: Other DNA sequences from this sample encode an identical CDR3 as well. The gene calls are TRBV28 and TRBJ2-7, with TRBD1 identical over 7 bases. Per germline, CDR1 MDHEN and CDR2 SYDVKM. The CDR3 is 12 amino acids. Losses at the gene ends were 6 bases for V and 5 bases for J; bases not matched to a gene: 4. The DNA of the CDR3 is TGTGCCAGCAGCCCAACAGGGGACGAGCAGTACTTC. Residues: CASSPTGDEQYF.

The J gene is TRBJ2-1, the V gene TRBV7-9, with D maybe TRBD2 (7 bases). CDR1 is SEHNR and CDR2 is FQNEAQ in the germline V gene (reference sequence). The V end lost 7 bases, the J end lost 7 bases, and 20 bases lay between the germline ends. This CDR3 is 15 amino acids long. CDR3 coding DNA: TGTGCCAGCACCCGAGGGGGGGCCCCTACGAATGAGCAGTTCTTC. As protein: CASTRGGAPTNEQFF. The full variable domain, in which reference TRBV7-9 and TRBJ2-1 provide the parts outside the CDR3, is DTGVSQNPRHKITKRGQNVTFRCDPISEHNRLYWYRQTLGQGPEFLTYFQNEAQLEKSRLLSDRFSAERPKGSFSTLEIQRTEQGDSAMYLCASTRGGAPTNEQFFGPGTRLTVL.

With regard to this clone: Its ends do not fully match the called genes, so a read error is possible. This chain links TRBV19 with TRBJ2-3; D tentatively reads TRBD1 or TRBD2 (6 bases each). Germline values: CDR1 LNHDA, CDR2 SQIVND (reference sequence). The CDR3 consists of 15 residues. The CDR3 bases are TGTGCCAGTAGTATATGGCGGGGTCCGACAGGTACGCAGTATTTT. It codes for CASSIWRGPTGTQYF.

The chain uses TRBV29-1 and TRBJ2-5; D may be TRBD2 (6 bases). CDR1 is SQVTM and CDR2 is ANQGSEA in the germline V gene. With 2 bases removed from V and 7 bases from J, the gap between germline ends came to 11 bases. This CDR3 is 12 amino acids long. CDR3 residues: CSVETAGRTQYF. The CDR3 DNA reads as TGCAGCGTTGAAACCGCGGGGAGGACCCAGTACTTC.

The chain combines TRBV6-5 with TRBJ2-2; possibly TRBD1 for D (6 bases). Germline V gives CDR1 MNHEY, CDR2 SVGAGI. The CDR3 is made up of 15 amino acids. V was shortened by 6 bases and J by 1 base, with 12 bases between the two germline ends. This CDR3 reads CASRPGHLNTGELFF. CDR3 coding DNA: TGTGCCAGCAGGCCGGGACACCTGAACACCGGGGAGCTGTTTTTT.

This chain uses TRBV4-2 with TRBJ1-5; D is perhaps TRBD1 (6 bases). Germline lookup yields CDR1 LGHNA and CDR2 YNFKEQ. Trimming removed 1 base from V and 2 bases from J, with 12 bases in between. This CDR3 has 16 residues. CDR3: CASSQGGGEGNQPQHF. In DNA form, the CDR3 reads TGTGCCAGCAGCCAAGGAGGGGGGGAAGGCAATCAGCCCCAGCATTTT.

This chain links TRBV6-1 with TRBJ1-5, with D unresolved. In germline, CDR1 is MNHNS, CDR2 SASEGT. CDR3 length: 12 amino acids. V was trimmed by 2 bases and J by 3 bases, leaving 2 bases between them. CDR3 sequence (DNA): TGTGCCAGCAGTGAAATCAATCAGCCCCAGCATTTT. Translated, it gives CASSEINQPQHF.

The chain recombines TRBV5-1 with TRBJ2-2; D perhaps matches TRBD2 (5 bases). The CDR3 covers 15 residues. Looked up from germline, CDR1 is SGHRS and CDR2 is YFSETQ. Trimming stripped 4 bases from V and 7 bases from J, with 17 bases between. The CDR3 sequence: CASSPKAEGNGELFF. Written as DNA, the CDR3 is TGCGCCAGCAGCCCCAAAGCGGAAGGGAACGGGGAGCTGTTTTTT.

The rearrangement uses TRBV7-6 and TRBJ2-1; a possible D gene is TRBD2 (6 bases). The CDR3 has 17 amino acids. V was clipped by 7 bases and J by 0 bases, with 19 bases between them. From germline, CDR1 is SGHVS and CDR2 FNYEAQ. The CDR3 loop reads CASKPGSGSSSYNEQFF. CDR3 bases: TGTGCCAGCAAACCGGGTAGCGGATCCTCCTCCTACAATGAGCAGTTCTTC.